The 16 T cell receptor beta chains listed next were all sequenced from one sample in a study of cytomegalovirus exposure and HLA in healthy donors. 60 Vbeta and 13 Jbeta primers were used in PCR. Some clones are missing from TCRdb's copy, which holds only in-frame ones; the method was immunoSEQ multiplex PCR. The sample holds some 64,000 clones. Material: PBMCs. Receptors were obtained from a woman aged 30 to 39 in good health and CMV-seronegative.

The CDR3 bases are TGTGCCTGGAGTGCCACGGGGGGCGAGCAGTACTTC. Translated, it gives CAWSATGGEQYF. This sequence joins TRBV30 and TRBJ2-7; 7 nucleotides align to TRBD2. This CDR3 contains 12 residues. V lost 1 base, J lost 6 bases, and 3 bases stayed unmatched. Germline assignment: CDR1 GTSNPN and CDR2 SVGIG (reference sequence).

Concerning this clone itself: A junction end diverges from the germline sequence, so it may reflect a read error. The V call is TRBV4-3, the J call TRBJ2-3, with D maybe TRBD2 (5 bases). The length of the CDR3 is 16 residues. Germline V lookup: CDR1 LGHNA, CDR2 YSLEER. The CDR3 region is CASSQDWARVRDKQYF. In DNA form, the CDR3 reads TGCGCCAGCAGCCAAGATTGGGCGAGAGTTCGGGATAAGCAGTATTTT.

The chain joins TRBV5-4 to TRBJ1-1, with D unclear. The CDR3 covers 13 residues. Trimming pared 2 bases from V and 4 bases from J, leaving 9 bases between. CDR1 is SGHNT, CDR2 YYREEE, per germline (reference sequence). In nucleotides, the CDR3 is TGTGCCAGCAGCTTCCGGGGTGGCACTGAAGCTTTCTTT. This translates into CASSFRGGTEAFF.

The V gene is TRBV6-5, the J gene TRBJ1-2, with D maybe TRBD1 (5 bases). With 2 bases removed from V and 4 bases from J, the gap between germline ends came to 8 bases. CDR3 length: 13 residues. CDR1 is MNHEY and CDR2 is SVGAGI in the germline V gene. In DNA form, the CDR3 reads TGTGCCAGCAGTTACGGGGCGACCTATGGCTACACCTTC. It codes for CASSYGATYGYTF.

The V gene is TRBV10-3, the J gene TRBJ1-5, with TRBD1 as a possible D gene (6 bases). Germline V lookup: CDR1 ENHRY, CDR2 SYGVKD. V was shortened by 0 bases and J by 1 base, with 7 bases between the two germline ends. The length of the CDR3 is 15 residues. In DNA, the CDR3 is TGTGCCATCAGTGAGTCGACAGGCAGCAATCAGCCCCAGCATTTT. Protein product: CAISESTGSNQPQHF.

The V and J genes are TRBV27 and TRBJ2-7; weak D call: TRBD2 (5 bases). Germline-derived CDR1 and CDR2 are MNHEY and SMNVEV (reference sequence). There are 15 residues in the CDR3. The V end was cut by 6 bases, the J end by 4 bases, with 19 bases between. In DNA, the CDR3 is TGTGCCAGCAGGCAAATTGAGAGGGAACCTTACGAGCAGTACTTC. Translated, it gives CASRQIEREPYEQYF.

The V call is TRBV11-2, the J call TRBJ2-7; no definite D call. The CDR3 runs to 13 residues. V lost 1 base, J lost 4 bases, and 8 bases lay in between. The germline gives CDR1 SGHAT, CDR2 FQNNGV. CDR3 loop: CASSLAGWYEQYF. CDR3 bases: TGTGCCAGCAGCTTAGCCGGTTGGTACGAGCAGTACTTC.

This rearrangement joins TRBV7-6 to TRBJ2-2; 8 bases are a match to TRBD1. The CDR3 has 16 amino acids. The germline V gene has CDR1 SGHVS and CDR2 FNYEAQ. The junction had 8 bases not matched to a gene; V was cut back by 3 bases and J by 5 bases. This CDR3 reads CASSFRQGWSTGELFF. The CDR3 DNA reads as TGTGCCAGCAGCTTTCGACAGGGGTGGAGTACCGGGGAGCTGTTTTTT.

The CDR3 DNA reads TGTGCCAGCAGCGTTGAGACAACGAACACCGGGGAGCTGTTTTTT. Translation: CASSVETTNTGELFF. The V call is TRBV9, the J call TRBJ2-2; D unresolved. This CDR3 has 15 amino acids. V was clipped by 2 bases and J by 0 bases, with 8 bases between them. The germline V gene encodes CDR1 SGDLS and CDR2 YYNGEE. Full variable domain (outside the CDR3, taken from reference TRBV9 and TRBJ2-2): DSGVTQTPKHLITATGQRVTLRCSPRSGDLSVYWYQQSLDQGLQFLIQYYNGEERAKGNILERFSAQQFPDLHSELNLSSLELGDSALYFCASSVETTNTGELFFGEGSRLTVL.

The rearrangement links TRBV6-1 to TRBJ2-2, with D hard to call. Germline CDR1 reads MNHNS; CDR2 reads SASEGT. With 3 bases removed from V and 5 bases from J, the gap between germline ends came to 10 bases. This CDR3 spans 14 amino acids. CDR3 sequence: CASSDFPLTGELFF. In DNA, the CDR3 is TGTGCCAGCAGTGACTTCCCCCTAACCGGGGAGCTGTTTTTT.

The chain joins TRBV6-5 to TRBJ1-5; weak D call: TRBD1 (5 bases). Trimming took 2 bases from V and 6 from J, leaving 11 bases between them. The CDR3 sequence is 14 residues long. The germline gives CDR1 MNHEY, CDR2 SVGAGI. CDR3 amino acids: CASSYGGGGQPQHF. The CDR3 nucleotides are TGTGCCAGCAGTTACGGGGGAGGCGGTCAGCCCCAGCATTTT.

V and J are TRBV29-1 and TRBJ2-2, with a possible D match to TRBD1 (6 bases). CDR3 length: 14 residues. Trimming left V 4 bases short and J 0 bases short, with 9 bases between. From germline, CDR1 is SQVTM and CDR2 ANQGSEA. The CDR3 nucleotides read TGCAGCGTTGGGGACATCCCGAACACCGGGGAGCTGTTTTTT. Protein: CSVGDIPNTGELFF.

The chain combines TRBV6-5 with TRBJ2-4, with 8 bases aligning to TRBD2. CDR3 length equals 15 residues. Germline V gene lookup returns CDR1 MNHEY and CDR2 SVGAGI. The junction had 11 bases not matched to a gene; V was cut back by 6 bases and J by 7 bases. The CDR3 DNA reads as TGTGCCAGCAGGGCACTAGCGGCTCCTGGGAACATTCAGTACTTC. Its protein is CASRALAAPGNIQYF.

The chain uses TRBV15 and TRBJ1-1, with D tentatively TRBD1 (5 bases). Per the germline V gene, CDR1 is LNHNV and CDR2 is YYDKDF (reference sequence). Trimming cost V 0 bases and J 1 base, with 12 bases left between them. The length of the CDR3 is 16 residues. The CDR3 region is CATSRDPLRGNTEAFF. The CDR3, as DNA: TGTGCCACCAGCAGAGATCCCCTTAGGGGGAACACTGAAGCTTTCTTT. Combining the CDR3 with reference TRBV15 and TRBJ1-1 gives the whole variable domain DAMVIQNPRYQVTQFGKPVTLSCSQTLNHNVMYWYQQKSSQAPKLLFHYYDKDFNNEADTPDNFQSRRPNTSFCFLDIRSPGLGDTAMYLCATSRDPLRGNTEAFFGQGTRLTVV.

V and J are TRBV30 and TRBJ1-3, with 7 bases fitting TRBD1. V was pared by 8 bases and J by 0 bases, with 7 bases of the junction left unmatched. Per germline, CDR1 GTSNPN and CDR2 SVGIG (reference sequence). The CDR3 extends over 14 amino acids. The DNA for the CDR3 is TGTGCCGGGACCTGGGACAGCTCTGGAAACACCATATATTTT. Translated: CAGTWDSSGNTIYF.

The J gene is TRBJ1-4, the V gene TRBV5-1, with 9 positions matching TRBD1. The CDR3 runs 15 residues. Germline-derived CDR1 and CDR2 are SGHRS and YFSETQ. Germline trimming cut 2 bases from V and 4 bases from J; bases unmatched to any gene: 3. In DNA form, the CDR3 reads TGCGCCAGCAGCTTCTGGGGACAGGGTAATGAAAAACTGTTTTTT. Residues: CASSFWGQGNEKLFF. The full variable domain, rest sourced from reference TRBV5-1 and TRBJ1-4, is KAGVTQTPRYLIKTRGQQVTLSCSPISGHRSVSWYQQTPGQGLQFLFEYFSETQRNKGNFPGRFSGRQFSNSRSEMNVSTLELGDSALYLCASSFWGQGNEKLFFGSGTQLSVL.